What follows describes a single T cell receptor beta chain. Its antigen is still unknown. Whoever was chosen for sequencing had shown CD8+CD57+ cell expansion by flow cytometry. Every patient had severe acquired aplastic anemia. No therapy was given to patients before blood sampling. This sample is part of a study of CD8+CD57+ T cells in acquired aplastic anemia. As for the study in general: Sorting CD4+ and CD8+ cells gave DNA averaging approximately 3 ug. Study-wide findings and caveats: There were twenty-nine CD8+ CDR3 sequences that occurred in both patients and controls.

Germline-derived CDR1 and CDR2 are DFQATT and SNEGSKA (reference sequence). Trimming cost V 6 bases and J 3 bases; bases outside gene matches: 7. The CDR3 is 13 amino acids. Genomic DNA acted as the template from which TCR beta VDJ combination and CDR3 sequence profiling were carried out. TCRdb passed the reads through MiXCR, listing each CDR3 protein once. The data contain roughly 100,000 distinct CDR3 sequences, about 66% of them singletons. Sequencing used sorted CD4+, CD8+, or CD8+CD57+ T cells (not recorded which) from PBMCs. This clonotype originated in a human donor with aplastic anemia. The V gene is TRBV20-1, the J gene TRBJ1-1, with TRBD1 matching over 7 bases. The CDR3: CSARDRVDTEAFF. The CDR3 DNA sequence: TGCAGTGCGCGAGACAGGGTAGACACTGAAGCTTTCTTT.